This passage covers 16 T cell receptor beta chains from one sample sequenced in a study of a mutant IDH1 vaccine in newly diagnosed glioma. Regarding time point: week 47, end of study. Topical imiquimod accompanied each vaccine dose, which consisted of 300 ug of mutant IDH1 20-mer peptide. No antigens are known for them. Here immunoSEQ multiplex PCR was the method, and the copy in TCRdb shows in-frame clones only, minus some. The sample consists of tens of thousands of clones, more than 75% of them appearing once. The material was PBMCs, obtained from a glioma patient whose treatment included an IDH1 peptide vaccine. These receptors originate from a woman aged 40-49 years with glioma. Some clones in this sample may be carry-over from other donors' samples.

The chain carries TRBV5-4 and TRBJ2-7, with 7 bases matching TRBD1. This CDR3 is 14 amino acids long. CDR1 and CDR2 (germline): SGHNT, YYREEE (reference sequence). The V and J ends lost 2 bases and 1 base, in that order; junction bases with no gene match: 3. CDR3 coding DNA: TGTGCCAGCAGCTTACAGGGGTCTTCCTACGAGCAGTACGTC. Translation gives CASSLQGSSYEQYV.

The chain joins TRBV6-1 to TRBJ2-1; TRBD1 is a possible D gene (5 bases). The CDR3 spans 15 residues. CDR1 and CDR2 from the germline V gene are MNHNS and SASEGT. V was clipped by 6 bases and J by 0 bases, with 12 bases between them. The CDR3 sequence is CASSPDNLSYNEQFF. The CDR3 DNA reads TGTGCCAGCAGCCCGGACAACCTCTCCTACAATGAGCAGTTCTTC.

A word on this clone: The same CDR3 can be traced to other DNA sequences in this sample. The rearrangement uses TRBV30 and TRBJ2-7; TRBD2 matches 8 bases. Germline-derived CDR1 and CDR2 are GTSNPN and SVGIG (reference sequence). V lost 1 base, J lost 2 bases, and 10 bases stayed unmatched. The CDR3 contains 16 residues. The CDR3 DNA reads as TGTGCCTGGAGTGCACGCGAGCGGGGGCCCACCTACGAGCAGTACTTC. Translation: CAWSARERGPTYEQYF.

This rearrangement joins TRBV30 to TRBJ1-6, with unresolved D. Trimming pared 3 bases from V and 6 bases from J, leaving 24 bases between. CDR1 is GTSNPN and CDR2 is SVGIG in the germline V gene (reference sequence). There are 18 residues in the CDR3. This CDR3 is CAWSAALSSHGVNSPLHF. CDR3 DNA sequence: TGTGCCTGGAGCGCAGCCTTGTCATCCCATGGTGTTAATTCACCCCTCCACTTT.

The chain couples TRBV7-2 to TRBJ2-4; possibly TRBD1 for D (6 bases). Trimming took 6 bases from V and 4 from J, leaving 22 bases between them. This CDR3 has 17 residues. From germline, CDR1 is SGHTA and CDR2 FQGNSA. This CDR3 reads CASSRQQGSGKKNIQYF. In DNA form, the CDR3 reads TGTGCCAGCAGTCGCCAGCAGGGGTCGGGGAAGAAAAACATTCAGTACTTC. Supplemented by reference TRBV7-2 and TRBJ2-4, the full variable domain reads GAGVSQSPSNKVTEKGKDVELRCDPISGHTALYWYRQSLGQGLEFLIYFQGNSAPDKSGLPSDRFSAERTGGSVSTLTIQRTQQEDSAVYLCASSRQQGSGKKNIQYFGAGTRLSVL.

This rearrangement joins TRBV6-5 to TRBJ1-6, with TRBD1 matching 8 bases. The CDR3 runs to 15 residues. Germline assignment: CDR1 MNHEY and CDR2 SVGAGI. With 2 bases clipped from V and 7 bases from J, the junction kept 4 bases outside the gene matches. The CDR3 DNA is TGTGCCAGCAGTTACGTAGGACAGGGAAATTCACCCCTCCACTTT. Translated, it gives CASSYVGQGNSPLHF.

The chain joins TRBV14 to TRBJ2-5; no definite D call. The CDR3 is 13 residues long. Germline V gene lookup returns CDR1 SGHDN and CDR2 FVKESK. The V gene lost 4 bases and the J gene lost 3 bases, with 9 bases spanning the gap. Here the CDR3 DNA reads TGTGCCAGCAGCCCACGTCGAAAAGAGACCCAGTACTTC. Amino acid sequence: CASSPRRKETQYF.

This clone was seen more than once but under ten times. CDR3 in DNA: TGTGCCAGCAGCTTGGCCAGGGGGAATGAGCAGTTCTTC. The encoded protein is CASSLARGNEQFF. This rearrangement joins TRBV5-4 to TRBJ2-1, with 7 bases matching TRBD1. Germline V gene lookup returns CDR1 SGHNT and CDR2 YYREEE (reference sequence). V gave up 0 bases and J gave up 7 bases; unmatched junction bases: 1. The CDR3 consists of 13 residues.

The V gene is TRBV5-6, the J gene TRBJ1-1; TRBD1 aligns across 8 bases. The CDR3 covers 18 residues. The J segment lost 6 bases and the V segment lost 4 bases, leaving 20 bases of the junction unmatched. The germline CDR1 and CDR2 sequences are SGHDT and YYEEEE. The CDR3: CASSPDRAGQMRGPEAFF. The CDR3 DNA follows: TGTGCCAGCAGCCCGGACAGGGCGGGACAAATGAGGGGGCCTGAAGCTTTCTTT. Full variable domain (missing parts from reference TRBV5-6 and TRBJ1-1): DAGVTQSPTHLIKTRGQQVTLRCSPKSGHDTVSWYQQALGQGPQFIFQYYEEEERQRGNFPDRFSGHQFPNYSSELNVNALLLGDSALYLCASSPDRAGQMRGPEAFFGQGTRLTVV.

This clone appeared many times. V is TRBV10-1 and J is TRBJ1-1; D unresolved. Germline assignment: CDR1 WNHNN and CDR2 SYGVQD (reference sequence). Trimming cost V 7 bases and J 0 bases, with 6 bases left between them. The CDR3 spans 12 residues. The CDR3 here is CASKGMNTEAFF. CDR3 sequence (DNA): TGCGCCAGCAAGGGTATGAACACTGAAGCTTTCTTT.

The V and J genes are TRBV6-1 and TRBJ1-6, with a possible D match to TRBD1 (6 bases). V lost 6 bases and J 7 bases, leaving 16 bases between the germline ends. The length of the CDR3 is 15 residues. Germline V gene sequence: CDR1 MNHNS, CDR2 SASEGT. The CDR3 loop reads CASSLLGHENSPLHF. CDR3 sequence (DNA): TGTGCCAGCAGCCTTCTGGGACATGAAAATTCACCCCTCCACTTT.

The chain couples TRBV4-1 to TRBJ2-3, with D uncertain. V dropped 6 bases and J dropped 2 bases, with 12 bases sitting between them. CDR3 length: 14 amino acids. Germline CDR1 reads MGHRA; CDR2 reads YSYEKL. The CDR3 nucleotides are TGCGCCAGCAGTAAAGGATTTTTCACAGATACGCAGTATTTT. Residues: CASSKGFFTDTQYF.

The chain uses TRBV4-1 and TRBJ1-5; D is unresolved. The CDR3 length is 14 residues. V gave up 1 base and J gave up 8 bases, with 12 bases separating them. The germline gives CDR1 MGHRA, CDR2 YSYEKL. The CDR3 sequence: CASSQVLYGEPQHF. In DNA form, the CDR3 reads TGCGCCAGCAGCCAAGTATTGTATGGGGAGCCCCAGCATTTT.

The CDR3 DNA sequence: TGTGCCACCAGCAGAGATAAGCGGGGGTACACCATATATTTT. Its protein product is CATSRDKRGYTIYF. The V gene is TRBV15, the J gene TRBJ1-3; weak D call: TRBD1 (5 bases). Trimming took 0 bases from V and 8 from J, leaving 11 bases between them. The CDR3 spans 14 residues. From germline, CDR1 is LNHNV and CDR2 YYDKDF (reference sequence).

The chain has TRBV2 and TRBJ2-1, with TRBD1 identical over 9 bases. The germline CDR1 and CDR2 sequences are SNHLY and FYNNEI. The CDR3 extends over 16 amino acids. The junction had 11 bases not matched to a gene; V was cut back by 8 bases and J by 3 bases. The CDR3 nucleotides read TGTGCCAGCTCTTTTACCGGGACAGGGAACTACAATGAGCAGTTCTTC. Protein: CASSFTGTGNYNEQFF.

The genes are TRBV27 and TRBJ2-7, with 11 bases aligning to TRBD2. CDR1 MNHEY and CDR2 SMNVEV come from the germline V gene (reference sequence). The CDR3 consists of 15 residues. The ends lost 1 base at V and 4 bases at J; junction bases unmatched: 3. CDR3 coding DNA: TGTGCCAGCAGTTTATGGGCTAGCGGGGGGTACGAGCAGTACTTC. Amino acid sequence: CASSLWASGGYEQYF.